This entry lists 30 T cell receptor beta chains sequenced from one sample in a study of blood T cell repertoires in COVID-19. Assay: immunoSEQ multiplex PCR; the TCRdb copy retains only in-frame clones and omits some. In the table there are under 200,000 clones, about 83% of which are singletons. The sequenced sample consisted of peripheral blood. These receptors all come from a woman in her 70s with COVID-19, enrolled during active disease.

In nucleotides, the CDR3 is TGTGCCATCAGTGAAGGTTTGGCTAGCAACCAAAATGAGCAGTTCTTC. Translation: CAISEGLASNQNEQFF. V is TRBV10-3 and J is TRBJ2-1, with D possibly matching TRBD2 (5 bases). Germline CDR1 reads ENHRY; CDR2 reads SYGVKD. Trimming shortened V by 3 bases and J by 7 bases, and 19 bases separated the two germline ends. The CDR3 runs to 16 residues.

This clone was detected once. This chain connects TRBV6-5 to TRBJ1-5, with a possible D match to TRBD1 (6 bases). The germline gives CDR1 MNHEY, CDR2 SVGAGI. V was clipped by 6 bases and J by 6 bases, with 15 bases between them. The CDR3 is 14 residues long. CDR3 nucleotides: TGTGCCAGCAGGGTACGGGGGGCGGGTCAGCCCCAGCATTTT. It codes for CASRVRGAGQPQHF.

The rearrangement joins TRBV3-1 (or the pseudogene TRBV3-2) to TRBJ1-5; no firm D call. Trimming took off 0 bases at V and 9 bases at J, with 9 bases between the two ends. The CDR3 runs to 13 residues. Germline V gene data show CDR1 as LGHDT and CDR2 as YNNKEL (reference sequence). The CDR3 coding sequence is TGTGCCAGCAGCCAAGACTGGGAGGGGCCCCAGCATTTT. Translating it yields CASSQDWEGPQHF.

V and J are TRBV12-5 and TRBJ1-1, with unresolved D. Trimming left V 7 bases short and J 0 bases short, with 15 bases between. There are 15 residues in the CDR3. Germline V gene data show CDR1 as LGHNT and CDR2 as FRNRAP. The CDR3 is CASAPETGMNTEAFF. CDR3 DNA: TGTGCTAGTGCCCCGGAGACGGGGATGAACACTGAAGCTTTCTTT.

The chain joins TRBV30 to TRBJ1-2; 7 bases are shared with TRBD1. The J segment lost 2 bases and the V segment lost 1 base, leaving 1 base of the junction unmatched. The CDR3 runs 13 residues. Germline values: CDR1 GTSNPN, CDR2 SVGIG (reference sequence). The CDR3 loop is CAWSETGNYGYTF. CDR3 nucleotide sequence: TGTGCCTGGAGTGAGACAGGGAACTATGGCTACACCTTC.

This chain links TRBV2 with TRBJ1-5, with D hard to call. The CDR3 sequence is 17 residues long. Between the trimmed V and J ends, which lost 3 bases and 0 bases, there was a span of 15 bases. CDR1 is SNHLY and CDR2 is FYNNEI in the germline V gene. The CDR3 DNA follows: TGTGCCAGCAGTGAGTCGATGTCCGGGATTAGCAATCAGCCCCAGCATTTT. It translates to CASSESMSGISNQPQHF.

The chain uses TRBV7-9 and TRBJ2-7; TRBD1 might be the D (6 bases). Germline V gives CDR1 SEHNR, CDR2 FQNEAQ (reference sequence). The CDR3 spans 14 residues. Trimming cost V 3 bases and J 5 bases, with 14 bases left between them. The CDR3 DNA reads TGTGCCAGCAGCTTTACAGGGTTGAACAACGAGCAGTACTTC. Translating it yields CASSFTGLNNEQYF. The full variable domain, with the rest looked up from reference TRBV7-9 and TRBJ2-7, is DTGVSQNPRHKITKRGQNVTFRCDPISEHNRLYWYRQTLGQGPEFLTYFQNEAQLEKSRLLSDRFSAERPKGSFSTLEIQRTEQGDSAMYLCASSFTGLNNEQYFGPGTRLTVT.

Written as DNA, the CDR3 is TGTGCCAGCAGCTTAGGGGACAGCCTCTATGGCTACACCTTC. Amino acids: CASSLGDSLYGYTF. V is TRBV11-2 and J is TRBJ1-2, with 7 bases aligning to TRBD1. This CDR3 spans 14 amino acids. From germline, CDR1 is SGHAT and CDR2 FQNNGV. The ends lost 1 base at V and 4 bases at J; junction bases unmatched: 3.

The chain links TRBV7-9 to TRBJ2-7; 7 nucleotides match TRBD1. The CDR3 length is 13 residues. Trimming removed 7 bases from V and 6 bases from J; junction bases left unmatched: 9. CDR1 and CDR2 from the germline V gene are SEHNR and FQNEAQ (reference sequence). The CDR3 sequence is CASNQNTGAEQYF. The CDR3 region has the DNA TGTGCCAGCAACCAAAATACAGGGGCCGAGCAGTACTTC.

V and J are TRBV6-4 and TRBJ1-2; TRBD1 aligns across 8 bases. V lost 5 bases and J lost 6; bases outside the gene matches: 8. Germline-derived CDR1 and CDR2 are MRHNA and SNTAGT. The length of the CDR3 is 14 residues. In nucleotides, the CDR3 is TGTGCCAGCAGTCCGGACAGGGAGGTTAATGGCTACACCTTC. Its translation: CASSPDREVNGYTF.

As DNA, the CDR3 is TGTGCCAGCAGCTTGATAACAGGGGGCAATCAGCCCCAGCATTTT. Translation gives CASSLITGGNQPQHF. V and J are TRBV5-5 and TRBJ1-5, with 7 bases matching TRBD1. Germline V lookup: CDR1 SGHKS, CDR2 YYEKEE (reference sequence). CDR3 length equals 15 residues. Germline trimming cut 1 base from V and 2 bases from J; bases unmatched to any gene: 3. The complete variable domain, with remaining parts taken from reference TRBV5-5 and TRBJ1-5, reads DAGVTQSPTHLIKTRGQQVTLRCSPISGHKSVSWYQQVLGQGPQFIFQYYEKEERGRGNFPDRFSARQFPNYSSELNVNALLLGDSALYLCASSLITGGNQPQHFGDGTRLSIL.

The rearrangement links TRBV28 to TRBJ2-5; 11 nucleotides agree with TRBD2. The CDR3 has 15 residues. The germline V gene encodes CDR1 MDHEN and CDR2 SYDVKM. V lost 3 bases, J lost 5 bases, and 5 bases stayed unmatched. The CDR3 nucleotides read TGTGCCAGCAGTTTCCTTAGCGGGGGGGAGGAGACCCAGTACTTC. Amino acids: CASSFLSGGEETQYF.

Turning to this clone: Other nucleotide sequences in the sample specify the same CDR3. The chain combines TRBV18 with TRBJ1-1; TRBD1 matches at 8 bases. Trimming cost V 3 bases and J 8 bases; bases outside gene matches: 2. Germline CDR1 reads KGHSH; CDR2 reads LQKENI. This CDR3 comprises 12 residues. CDR3 sequence: CASSPPGGEAFF. In DNA form, the CDR3 reads TGTGCCAGCTCACCGCCAGGGGGCGAAGCTTTCTTT.

The chain has TRBV25-1 and TRBJ2-1, with D possibly TRBD1 on 6 matching bases. Deletions cut 6 bases from V and 7 bases from J, with 16 bases between. The CDR3 spans 14 residues. CDR1 is MGHDK, CDR2 SYGVNS, per germline. Here the CDR3 DNA reads TGTGCCAGCAGACTGCAGGGGTTAGGTAATGAGCAGTTCTTC. Translating it yields CASRLQGLGNEQFF.

The genes are TRBV12-3 or TRBV12-4 and TRBJ1-1; weak D call: TRBD1 (5 bases). The ends were cut back, 11 bases at V and 1 base at J, with 14 bases in the middle. The CDR3 covers 13 residues. Here the CDR3 reads CALDAGPNTEAFF. DNA for the CDR3: TGTGCCCTGGACGCGGGGCCGAACACTGAAGCTTTCTTT.

As for this clone: One end of the junction varies from germline; a read error may be responsible. The rearrangement links TRBV5-6 to TRBJ2-5, with D possibly being TRBD2 (6 bases). CDR1 SGHDT and CDR2 YYEEEE come from the germline V gene. The CDR3 covers 15 residues. CDR3 loop: CVSSLEGRSQETQYF. The CDR3 DNA reads TGTGTCAGCAGCTTGGAGGGGCGATCCCAAGAGACCCAGTACTTC.

The J gene is TRBJ1-6, the V gene TRBV27; 10 positions agree with TRBD1. J gave up 9 bases and V 3 bases, and 8 bases lay outside the gene matches. The length of the CDR3 is 16 residues. Germline lookup yields CDR1 MNHEY and CDR2 SMNVEV (reference sequence). CDR3 coding DNA: TGTGCCAGCAGTTTCTCCGACAGGGGGCGAGGTTCACCCCTCCACTTT. This codes for CASSFSDRGRGSPLHF.

J is TRBJ2-5 and V is TRBV24-1; 11 nucleotides line up with TRBD1. V lost 5 bases and J lost 1; bases outside the gene matches: 5. CDR3 length equals 16 residues. Germline CDR1 is KGHDR and CDR2 is SFDVKD. This chain's CDR3 is CATSAGTGGFQETQYF. The CDR3 DNA reads TGTGCCACCAGTGCGGGGACAGGGGGTTTCCAAGAGACCCAGTACTTC.

This clone appeared a few times. This chain uses TRBV19 with TRBJ1-3; no reliable D call. The CDR3 has 16 residues. The ends were cut back, 5 bases at V and 0 bases at J, with 14 bases in the middle. Per the germline V gene, CDR1 is LNHDA and CDR2 is SQIVND (reference sequence). The CDR3 sequence is CASSDRYLVSGNTIYF. The CDR3 coding sequence is TGTGCCAGTAGTGACCGCTACCTAGTCTCTGGAAACACCATATATTTT.

The rearrangement links TRBV18 to TRBJ1-1; no clear D. Germline CDR1 is KGHSH and CDR2 is LQKENI. This CDR3 has 13 amino acids. Trimming stripped 2 bases from V and 3 bases from J, with 7 bases between. The CDR3: CASSPYGYTEAFF. The CDR3 region has the DNA TGTGCCAGCTCACCATACGGTTACACTGAAGCTTTCTTT.

This clone was seen only once. The V call is TRBV27, the J call TRBJ1-5; TRBD1 agrees at 7 bases. Germline CDR1 is MNHEY and CDR2 is SMNVEV (reference sequence). V shed 6 bases and J 4 bases; nucleotides not matched to a gene: 15. This CDR3 has 17 amino acids. The CDR3 loop reads CASRRRQGVGFNQPQHF. The CDR3 region has the DNA TGTGCCAGCAGACGCCGACAGGGAGTCGGTTTTAATCAGCCCCAGCATTTT.

V and J are TRBV20-1 and TRBJ2-1, with no clear D. The CDR3 runs to 11 residues. Looked up from germline, CDR1 is DFQATT and CDR2 is SNEGSKA (reference sequence). V lost 3 bases and J lost 9, with 9 bases in between. CDR3 bases: TGCAGTGCTAGCACAGAGACTGAGCAGTTCTTC. Protein sequence: CSASTETEQFF.

In its sample, this clone was seen a few times. This sequence joins TRBV7-9 and TRBJ1-3; the D is unclear. The V and J ends lost 5 bases and 2 bases respectively, with 10 bases between them. The V gene's germline CDR1 is SEHNR and CDR2 FQNEAQ (reference sequence). The CDR3 runs to 14 residues. The CDR3 reads CASSHTVAGNTIYF. The CDR3 DNA sequence: TGTGCCAGCAGCCATACAGTTGCTGGAAACACCATATATTTT.

The rearrangement links TRBV10-3 to TRBJ1-1; D may be TRBD1 (5 bases). V gave up 4 bases and J gave up 2 bases, with 14 bases separating them. From germline, CDR1 is ENHRY and CDR2 SYGVKD. This CDR3 comprises 15 residues. The CDR3 nucleotides read TGTGCCATCAGTGGGGGAGGGACTAAAAACACTGAAGCTTTCTTT. Its protein is CAISGGGTKNTEAFF.

The chain employs TRBV6-6 and TRBJ1-4; 10 bases are shared with TRBD1. The germline gives CDR1 MNHNY, CDR2 SVGAGI (reference sequence). The CDR3 runs to 16 residues. The V segment lost 5 bases and the J segment 4 bases; nucleotides outside the gene matches: 7. CDR3 residues: CASSTPDRGVNEKLFF. Written as DNA, the CDR3 is TGTGCCAGCAGTACCCCGGACAGGGGGGTTAATGAAAAACTGTTTTTT.

J is TRBJ2-2 and V is TRBV5-1, with D possibly matching TRBD1 (5 bases). CDR3 length equals 16 residues. Germline V gene lookup returns CDR1 SGHRS and CDR2 YFSETQ. Deletions cut 5 bases from V and 2 bases from J, with 16 bases between. This CDR3 reads CASRQARTANTGELFF. For the CDR3, the DNA is TGCGCCAGCAGACAGGCCCGGACGGCTAACACCGGGGAGCTGTTTTTT.

This clone appeared a single time. V is TRBV27 and J is TRBJ2-5; D might be TRBD2 (5 bases). CDR1 and CDR2 (germline): MNHEY, SMNVEV (reference sequence). The V gene lost 6 bases and the J gene lost 1 base, with 18 bases spanning the gap. The CDR3 is 16 amino acids. CDR3 protein: CASRHGWRSSQETQYF. DNA for the CDR3: TGTGCCAGCAGACACGGATGGAGGTCGAGCCAAGAGACCCAGTACTTC.

The V call is TRBV19, the J call TRBJ1-2, with 7 bases fitting TRBD1. After removal of 6 bases from V and 2 bases from J, the junction contained 6 bases not matched to a gene. This CDR3 has 14 amino acids. Germline lookup yields CDR1 LNHDA and CDR2 SQIVND (reference sequence). This chain's CDR3 is CASSKATGNYGYTF. The CDR3 DNA is TGTGCCAGTAGCAAAGCGACAGGGAACTATGGCTACACCTTC.

The chain employs TRBV28 and TRBJ1-5, with a weak D call TRBD1 (6 bases). CDR1 is MDHEN, CDR2 SYDVKM, per germline. V shed 5 bases and J shed 4 bases, with 9 bases lying between them. The CDR3 totals 13 residues. As DNA, the CDR3 is TGTGCCAGCAGTAAGAGGGGGAATCAGCCCCAGCATTTT. Its protein is CASSKRGNQPQHF.

The chain is built from TRBV5-1 and TRBJ1-2; perhaps TRBD1 as D (5 bases). This CDR3 is built from 16 residues. V lost 4 bases and J 6 bases, leaving 22 bases between the germline ends. From germline, CDR1 is SGHRS and CDR2 YFSETQ. This CDR3 reads CASSLEGGHPRDGYTF. DNA of the CDR3: TGCGCCAGCAGCCTGGAGGGAGGCCACCCCAGGGATGGCTACACCTTC. Together with reference TRBV5-1 and TRBJ1-2, the CDR3 gives the full variable domain: KAGVTQTPRYLIKTRGQQVTLSCSPISGHRSVSWYQQTPGQGLQFLFEYFSETQRNKGNFPGRFSGRQFSNSRSEMNVSTLELGDSALYLCASSLEGGHPRDGYTFGSGTRLTVV.